This T cell receptor (beta chain) is from a study of blood T cells in healthy people across ages. This CDR3 region has 14 residues. V lost 3 bases and J 3 bases, leaving 12 bases between the germline ends. Germline V gives CDR1 KGHSH, CDR2 LQKENI. Extraction yielded at least 5.5 micrograms of total RNA per sample. A J-beta primer mix and a sample-barcoded 5' primer were used in a second PCR of about 7 to 12 cycles. With 12 random nucleotides, a template-switch adaptor tagged each individual cDNA molecule. TCRdb redid the calling of the 5' RACE reads with MiXCR, one entry per CDR3 protein. The table has 700,000 to 850,000 distinct CDR3 sequences, 40% to 65% seen once. On this clonotype itself: The antigen is not known.

Study results and limitations: Unsorted PBMCs blocked a conclusive comparison of naive and antigen-experienced cells. Underestimates were what the diversity estimates from one million T cells were considered to be.

The origin of this receptor is a man aged 80 or over in good health. The sample consisted of blood. The rearrangement uses TRBV18 and TRBJ2-7; no clear D gene. CDR3 coding DNA: TGTGCCAGCTCACCCCGGGTAGGTTACTACGAGCAGTACTTC. Amino acids: CASSPRVGYYEQYF.